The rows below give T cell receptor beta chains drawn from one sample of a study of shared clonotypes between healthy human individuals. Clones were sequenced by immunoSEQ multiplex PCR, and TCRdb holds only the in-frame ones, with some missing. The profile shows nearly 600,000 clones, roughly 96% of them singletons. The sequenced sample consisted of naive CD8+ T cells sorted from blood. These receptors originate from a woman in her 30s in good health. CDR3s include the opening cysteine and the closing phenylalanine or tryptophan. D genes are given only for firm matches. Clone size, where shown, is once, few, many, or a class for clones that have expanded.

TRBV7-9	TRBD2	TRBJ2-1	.	TGTGCCAGCAGACAGCCTAGCGGGAGGAGCTATGAGCAGTTCTTC	CASRQPSGRSYEQFF
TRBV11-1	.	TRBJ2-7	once	TGTGCCAGCAGCTTAGGACTCACCTACGAGCAGTACTTC	CASSLGLTYEQYF
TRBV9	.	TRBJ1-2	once	TGTGCCAGCAGCGTGTTGTCCTATGGCTACACCTTC	CASSVLSYGYTF
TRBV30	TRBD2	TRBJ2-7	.	TGTGCCTGGACGGGACTAGCTGGGTACGAGCAGTACTTC	CAWTGLAGYEQYF
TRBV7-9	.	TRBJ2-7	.	TGTGCCAGCAGTCTAAATGGAGTCTACGAGCAGTACTTC	CASSLNGVYEQYF
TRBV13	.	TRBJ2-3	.	TGTGCCAGCAGCTTAAGAGAGCGGATGTCAGATACGCAGTATTTT	CASSLRERMSDTQYF
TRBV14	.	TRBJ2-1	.	TGTGCCAGCAGCCAAGGGGTCTACAATGAGCAGTTCTTC	CASSQGVYNEQFF
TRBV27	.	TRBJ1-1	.	TGTGCCAGCAACGGGGGGGGGAGCACTGAAGCTTTCTTT	CASNGGGSTEAFF
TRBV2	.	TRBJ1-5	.	TGTGCCAGCAGTGGGGTAGCGGGGGACGTCAATCAGCCCCAGCATTTT	CASSGVAGDVNQPQHF
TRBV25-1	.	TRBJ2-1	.	TGTGCCAGCAGTGACGGGATTGAGCAGTTCTTC	CASSDGIEQFF
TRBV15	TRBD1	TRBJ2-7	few	TGTGCCACCAGTACAGGACAGGGCTACGAGCAGTACTTC	CATSTGQGYEQYF
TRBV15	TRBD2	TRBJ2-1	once	TGTGCCACCAGCAGCTTCTTGACTAGCGGGAGGGGAAATGAGCAGTTCTTC	CATSSFLTSGRGNEQFF
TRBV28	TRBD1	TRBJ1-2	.	TGTGCCAGCAGTTTGACAGGGTCCTATGGCTACACCTTC	CASSLTGSYGYTF
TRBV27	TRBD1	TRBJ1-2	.	TGTGCCAGCAGCGAACTCGGGACAGGGAACTATGGCTACACCTTC	CASSELGTGNYGYTF
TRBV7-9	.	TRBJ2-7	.	TGTGCCAGCAGCCCACCTACAGGGCCCAGCTCCTACGAGCAGTACTTC	CASSPPTGPSSYEQYF
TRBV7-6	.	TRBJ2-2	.	TGTGCCAGCAGCCCAGGAGGGGCGGTGAGGGAGCTGTTTTTT	CASSPGGAVRELFF
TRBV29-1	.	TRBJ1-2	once	TGCAGCGTTGAAGGGGGGTACAGGGACGGCTACACCTTC	CSVEGGYRDGYTF
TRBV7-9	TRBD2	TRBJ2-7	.	TGTGCCAGCAGCCCGACTAGCGGGAGCTCCTACGAGCAGTACTTC	CASSPTSGSSYEQYF
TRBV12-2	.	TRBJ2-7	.	TGTGCGATCCTCGGGGGTCGCGGGAGTCACGAGCAGTACTTC	CAILGGRGSHEQYF
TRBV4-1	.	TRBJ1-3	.	TGCGCCAGCAGCCAAGGGAGGTTTAAGGGCTCCACGGCGGGAAACACCATATATTTT	CASSQGRFKGSTAGNTIYF
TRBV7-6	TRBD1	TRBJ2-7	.	TGTGCCAGCAGCTTAGCCACGGGACAGGGACTCTACGAGCAGTACTTC	CASSLATGQGLYEQYF
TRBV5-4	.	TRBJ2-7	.	TGTGCCAGCAGCGGGGATGTTGGAGGGCCTTACGAGCAGTACTTC	CASSGDVGGPYEQYF
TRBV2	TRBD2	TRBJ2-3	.	TGTGCCAGCAGTGAAAGCGGACTAGCGGGAAGTACAGATACGCAGTATTTT	CASSESGLAGSTDTQYF
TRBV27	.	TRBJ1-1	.	TGTGCCAGCAGTTTACTCAGATCAGGGGATGAAGCTTTCTTT	CASSLLRSGDEAFF
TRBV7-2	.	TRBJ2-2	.	TGTGCCAGCAGCTTAAATTCTAGGTGGGGGATCGCCGGGGAGCTGTTTTTT	CASSLNSRWGIAGELFF
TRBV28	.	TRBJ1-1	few	TGTGCCAGCAGTTTAGGGAACACTGAAGCTTTCTTT	CASSLGNTEAFF
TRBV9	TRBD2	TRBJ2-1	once	TGTGCCAGCAGCTCCGGGACTAGCGATGAGCAGTTCTTC	CASSSGTSDEQFF
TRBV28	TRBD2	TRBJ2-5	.	TGTGCCAGCAGCCAGACTAGCGGGAGGGCCGGGGAGACCCAGTACTTC	CASSQTSGRAGETQYF
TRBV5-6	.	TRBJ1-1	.	TGTGCCAGCAGCGGGATAGGGGCAGAAGCTTTCTTT	CASSGIGAEAFF
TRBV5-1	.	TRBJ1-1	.	TGCGCCAGCAGCTGGGGTCGAGAGAAGGGATCGAACACTGAAGCTTTCTTT	CASSWGREKGSNTEAFF
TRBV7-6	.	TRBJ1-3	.	TGTGCCAGCAGCTTAGCAACGGCGGGGGTTGGAAACACCATATATTTT	CASSLATAGVGNTIYF
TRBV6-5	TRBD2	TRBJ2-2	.	TGTGCCAGCAGTTATAGCGGGGAAAACACCGGGGAGCTGTTTTTT	CASSYSGENTGELFF
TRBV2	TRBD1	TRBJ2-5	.	TGTGCCAGCAGTGGCTACCAGGGACAGATGTACTTC	CASSGYQGQMYF
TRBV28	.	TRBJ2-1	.	TGTGCCAGCAGTTTCGGGGGTTCTTTCGGGTCTTACAATGAGCAGTTCTTC	CASSFGGSFGSYNEQFF
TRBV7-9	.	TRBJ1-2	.	TGTGCCAGCAGCTTTAACGTACCGGGACACCTTAACTATGGCTACACCTTC	CASSFNVPGHLNYGYTF
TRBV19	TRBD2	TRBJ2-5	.	TGTGCCAGTAGTATAGCATCGGGACTAGTACAAGAGACCCAGTACTTC	CASSIASGLVQETQYF
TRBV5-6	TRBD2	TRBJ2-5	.	TGTGCCAGCAGCTTGGGACTAGCGGAATTCGCGACCCAGTACTTC	CASSLGLAEFATQYF
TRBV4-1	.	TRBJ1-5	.	TGCGCCAGCAGCCCCTGGACAGTTAAGCCTTTCGGCAATCAGCCCCAGCATTTT	CASSPWTVKPFGNQPQHF
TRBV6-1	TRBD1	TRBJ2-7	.	TGTGCCAGCAGAGGACAGGGCTCCTACGAGCAGTACTTC	CASRGQGSYEQYF
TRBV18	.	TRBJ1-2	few	TGTGCCAGCTCACCACGGCCCTCTAAATACAACTATGGCTACACCTTC	CASSPRPSKYNYGYTF
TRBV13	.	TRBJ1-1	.	TGTGCCAGCAGCTTAATGGAGAACACTGAAGCTTTCTTT	CASSLMENTEAFF